The present TCR beta chain was sequenced within a study of human T cells and chemical hapten exposure. Study-level information: Patients had diphenylcyclopropenone applied to the scalp weekly throughout the approximately 25-week study.

The study, taken as a whole, reports: It was expanded TCRs that formed significantly more large CDR3 similarity clusters than controls did.

Between the trimmed V and J ends, which lost 2 bases and 5 bases, there was a span of 13 bases. CDR3 length: 14 residues. Per the germline V gene, CDR1 is SNHLY and CDR2 is FYNNEI. As for time point: patch test 3, about 24 weeks after DPC sensitization. Documented treatment: therapeutic diphenylcyclopropenone sensitization with weekly scalp DPC. This clonotype was seen more than once but under ten times. Its antigen is not identified. TCRdb passed the RACE reads through MiXCR, listing each CDR3 protein once. The sample carries around 85,000 distinct CDR3 sequences, approximately 13% recorded once. The specimen was whole blood, collected in connection with sensitization to the hapten diphenylcyclopropenone (DPC). The chain carries TRBV2 and TRBJ2-7, with D perhaps TRBD1 (5 bases). This TCR was recovered from a woman in her forties or fifties with alopecia areata. Some clones in this sample may be carry-over from other donors' samples. The CDR3 loop is CASSERQFEHEQYF. CDR3 sequence (DNA): TGTGCCAGCAGTGAACGACAGTTTGAGCACGAGCAGTACTTC. Complete variable domain (other parts from reference TRBV2 and TRBJ2-7): EPEVTQTPSHQVTQMGQEVILRCVPISNHLYFYWYRQILGQKVEFLVSFYNNEISEKSEIFDDQFSVERPDGSNFTLKIRSTKLEDSAMYFCASSERQFEHEQYFGPGTRLTVT.